The clone carrying this T cell receptor (beta chain) was seen a single time. With a much larger clone just one base away, this may be a read error. Looked up from germline, CDR1 is MGHRA and CDR2 is YSYEKL. The CDR3 is 13 amino acids. The ends were cut back, 4 bases at V and 2 bases at J, with 9 bases in the middle. The record originates from a study of read filtering for tumor transcriptome and immune sequencing. From roughly 390 ng of RNA, a library with molecular barcoded alpha/delta and beta/gamma adaptors was made. TCRdb passed the reads through MiXCR, listing each CDR3 protein once. The table shows 20,000 to 30,000 distinct CDR3 sequences, with approximately 23% occurring only once.

The sequence derives from a donor at least 40 years old with multiple myeloma. The sequenced sample consisted of a population of CD138-negative cells sorted from bone marrow. The rearrangement links TRBV4-1 to TRBJ2-7; tentative D call: TRBD2 (5 bases). CDR3 residues: CASSRGPAYEQYF. The CDR3 region has the DNA TGCGCCAGCAGCCGCGGGCCCGCCTACGAGCAGTACTTC.